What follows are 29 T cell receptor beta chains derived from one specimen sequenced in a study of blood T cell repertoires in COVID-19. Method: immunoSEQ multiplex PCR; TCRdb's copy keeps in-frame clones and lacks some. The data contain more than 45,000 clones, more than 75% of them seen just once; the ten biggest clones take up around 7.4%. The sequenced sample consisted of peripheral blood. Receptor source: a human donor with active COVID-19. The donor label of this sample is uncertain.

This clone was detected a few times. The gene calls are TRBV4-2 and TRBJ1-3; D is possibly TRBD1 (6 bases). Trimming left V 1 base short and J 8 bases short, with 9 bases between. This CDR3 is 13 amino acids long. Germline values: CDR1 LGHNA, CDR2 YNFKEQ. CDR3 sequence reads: CASSQGGPDTIYF. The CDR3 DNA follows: TGTGCCAGCAGCCAAGGGGGGCCAGACACCATATATTTT.

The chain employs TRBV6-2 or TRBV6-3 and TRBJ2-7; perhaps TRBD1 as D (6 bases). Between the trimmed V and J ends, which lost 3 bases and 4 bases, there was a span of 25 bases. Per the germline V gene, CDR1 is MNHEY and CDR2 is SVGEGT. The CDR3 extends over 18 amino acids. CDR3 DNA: TGTGCCAGCAGTTATAATATACAGGGACACGGTGCAAAGTACGAGCAGTACTTC. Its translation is CASSYNIQGHGAKYEQYF.

The CDR3, as DNA: TGTGCCAGCAGCTCTCCGGGACTTTCCTACGAGCAGTACTTC. Protein sequence: CASSSPGLSYEQYF. The V gene is TRBV7-2, the J gene TRBJ2-7, with D possibly matching TRBD2 (6 bases). Germline CDR1 SGHTA, CDR2 FQGNSA. Trimming removed 4 bases from V and 1 base from J, with 11 bases in between. This CDR3 is built from 14 residues.

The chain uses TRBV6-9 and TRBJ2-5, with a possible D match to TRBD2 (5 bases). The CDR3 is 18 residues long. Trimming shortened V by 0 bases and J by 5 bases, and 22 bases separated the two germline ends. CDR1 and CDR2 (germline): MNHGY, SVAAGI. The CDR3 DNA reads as TGTGCCAGCAGTTATTCCCCTTTGTTACCCGCCGGGGTGGAGACCCAGTACTTC. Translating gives CASSYSPLLPAGVETQYF.

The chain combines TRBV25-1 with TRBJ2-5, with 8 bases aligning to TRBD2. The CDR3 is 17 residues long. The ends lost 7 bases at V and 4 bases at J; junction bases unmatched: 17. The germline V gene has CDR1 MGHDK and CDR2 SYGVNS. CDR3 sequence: CASTPFAAGERVETQYF. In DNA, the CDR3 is TGTGCCAGCACTCCATTTGCAGCGGGGGAGAGGGTAGAGACCCAGTACTTC.

This CDR3 is CASSLVASSGANVLTF. The CDR3 DNA reads TGCGCCAGCAGCTTGGTTGCGTCCTCTGGGGCCAACGTCCTGACTTTC. The rearrangement uses TRBV5-1 and TRBJ2-6; D unclear. Deletions cut 0 bases from V and 0 bases from J, with 7 bases between. The CDR3 is made up of 16 amino acids. CDR1 is SGHRS and CDR2 is YFSETQ in the germline V gene.

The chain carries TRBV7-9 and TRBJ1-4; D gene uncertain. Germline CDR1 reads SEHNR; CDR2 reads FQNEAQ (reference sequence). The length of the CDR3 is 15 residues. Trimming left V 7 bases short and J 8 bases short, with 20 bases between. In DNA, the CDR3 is TGTGCCAGCACCGCCTTAGGGAGTCTACGAGAAAAACTGTTTTTT. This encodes CASTALGSLREKLFF.

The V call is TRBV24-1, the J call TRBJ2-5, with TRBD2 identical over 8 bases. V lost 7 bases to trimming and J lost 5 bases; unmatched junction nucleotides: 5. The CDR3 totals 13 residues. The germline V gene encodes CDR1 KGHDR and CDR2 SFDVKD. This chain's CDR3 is CATSRGGEETQYF. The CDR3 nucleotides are TGTGCCACCAGCCGGGGGGGGGAGGAGACCCAGTACTTC.

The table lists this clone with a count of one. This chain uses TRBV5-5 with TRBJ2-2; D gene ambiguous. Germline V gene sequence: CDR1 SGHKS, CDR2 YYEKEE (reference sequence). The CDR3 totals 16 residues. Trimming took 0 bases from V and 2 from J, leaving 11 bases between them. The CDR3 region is CASSLAYGSNTGELFF. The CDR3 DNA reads TGTGCCAGCAGCTTGGCTTACGGGTCCAACACCGGGGAGCTGTTTTTT. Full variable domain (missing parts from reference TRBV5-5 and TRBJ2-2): DAGVTQSPTHLIKTRGQQVTLRCSPISGHKSVSWYQQVLGQGPQFIFQYYEKEERGRGNFPDRFSARQFPNYSSELNVNALLLGDSALYLCASSLAYGSNTGELFFGEGSRLTVL.

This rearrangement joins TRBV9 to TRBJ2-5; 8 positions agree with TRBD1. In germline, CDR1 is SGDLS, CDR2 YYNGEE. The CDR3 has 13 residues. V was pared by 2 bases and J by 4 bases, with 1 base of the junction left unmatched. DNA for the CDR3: TGTGCCAGCAGCGTCAGGGGGCGAGAGACCCAGTACTTC. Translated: CASSVRGRETQYF.

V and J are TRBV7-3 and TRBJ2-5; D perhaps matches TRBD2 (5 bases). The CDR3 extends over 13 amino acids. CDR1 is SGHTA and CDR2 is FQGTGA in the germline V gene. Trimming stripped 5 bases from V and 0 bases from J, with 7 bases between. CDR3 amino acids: CASSPGNQETQYF. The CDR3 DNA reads TGTGCCAGCAGCCCCGGGAACCAAGAGACCCAGTACTTC.

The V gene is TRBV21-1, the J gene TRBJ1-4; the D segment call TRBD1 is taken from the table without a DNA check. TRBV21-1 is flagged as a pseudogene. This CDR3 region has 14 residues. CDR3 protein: CARLGTGKREKLFF. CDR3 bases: TGTGCCAGGTTGGGGACAGGGAAACGCGAAAAACTGTTTTTT.

Written as DNA, the CDR3 is TGTGCCAGCAGGGAGGGCCTCGAGCAGTACTTC. It codes for CASREGLEQYF. The J gene is TRBJ2-7, the V gene TRBV2, with a weak D call TRBD2 (6 bases). This CDR3 spans 11 amino acids. From germline, CDR1 is SNHLY and CDR2 FYNNEI. The V gene lost 6 bases and the J gene lost 6 bases, with 9 bases spanning the gap.

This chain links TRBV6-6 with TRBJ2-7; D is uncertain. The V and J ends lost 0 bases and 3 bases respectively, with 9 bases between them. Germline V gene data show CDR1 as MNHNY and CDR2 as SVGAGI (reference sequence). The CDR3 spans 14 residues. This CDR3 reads CASSYSLASYEQYF. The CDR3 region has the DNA TGTGCCAGCAGTTACTCATTGGCTAGCTACGAGCAGTACTTC.

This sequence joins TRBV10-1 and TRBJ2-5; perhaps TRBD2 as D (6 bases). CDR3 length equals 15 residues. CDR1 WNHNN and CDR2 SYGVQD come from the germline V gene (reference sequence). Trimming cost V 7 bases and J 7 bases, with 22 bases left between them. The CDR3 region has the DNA TGCGCCAGCACCTTCCCCCCTAGCGCCCCAGGGACCCAGTACTTC. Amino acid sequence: CASTFPPSAPGTQYF.

CDR3 residues: CASRQGGETQYF. Written as DNA, the CDR3 is TGTGCCAGTAGACAGGGGGGGGAGACCCAGTACTTC. This chain links TRBV19 with TRBJ2-5, with D possibly TRBD1 on 8 matching bases. Germline CDR1 and CDR2: LNHDA and SQIVND (reference sequence). The CDR3 loop spans 12 amino acids. The V end was cut by 6 bases, the J end by 5 bases, with 10 bases between. The full variable domain, completed using reference TRBV19 and TRBJ2-5, is DGGITQSPKYLFRKEGQNVTLSCEQNLNHDAMYWYRQDPGQGLRLIYYSQIVNDFQKGDIAEGYSVSREKKESFPLTVTSAQKNPTAFYLCASRQGGETQYFGPGTRLLVL.

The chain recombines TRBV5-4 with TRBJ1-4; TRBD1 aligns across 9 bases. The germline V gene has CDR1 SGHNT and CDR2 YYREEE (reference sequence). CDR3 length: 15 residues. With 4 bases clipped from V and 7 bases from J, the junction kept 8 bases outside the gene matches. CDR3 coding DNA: TGTGCCAGCAGCATAGGGACAGGGTTGGGTGAAAAACTGTTTTTT. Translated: CASSIGTGLGEKLFF.

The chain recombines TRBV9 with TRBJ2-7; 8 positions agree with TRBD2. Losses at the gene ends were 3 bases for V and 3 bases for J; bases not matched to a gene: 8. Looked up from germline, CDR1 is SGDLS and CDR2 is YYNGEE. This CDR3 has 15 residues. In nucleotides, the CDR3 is TGTGCCAGCAGCGCGGGGACTAGAATCGTCTACGAGCAGTACTTC. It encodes CASSAGTRIVYEQYF.

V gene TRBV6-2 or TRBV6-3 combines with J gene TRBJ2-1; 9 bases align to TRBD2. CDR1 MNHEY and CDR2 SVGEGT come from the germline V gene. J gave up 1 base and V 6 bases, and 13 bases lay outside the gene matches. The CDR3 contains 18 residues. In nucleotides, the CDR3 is TGTGCCAGCAGCCCCCTCCCCAAGCGGGAGGCTTCCTACAATGAGCAGTTCTTC. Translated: CASSPLPKREASYNEQFF.

Here the CDR3 reads CASSISGYEQYF. CDR3 bases: TGTGCCAGCAGCATTTCCGGGTACGAGCAGTACTTC. The chain employs TRBV12-3 or TRBV12-4 and TRBJ2-7; D is ambiguous. The V and J ends lost 6 bases and 4 bases respectively, with 10 bases between them. The length of the CDR3 is 12 residues.

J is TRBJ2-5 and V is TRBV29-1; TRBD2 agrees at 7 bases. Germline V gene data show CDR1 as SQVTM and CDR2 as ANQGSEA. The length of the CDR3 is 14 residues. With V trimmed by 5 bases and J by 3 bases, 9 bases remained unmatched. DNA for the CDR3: TGCAGCGTTAGAGGGAGGGGTAGGGAAGAGACCCAGTACTTC. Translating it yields CSVRGRGREETQYF.

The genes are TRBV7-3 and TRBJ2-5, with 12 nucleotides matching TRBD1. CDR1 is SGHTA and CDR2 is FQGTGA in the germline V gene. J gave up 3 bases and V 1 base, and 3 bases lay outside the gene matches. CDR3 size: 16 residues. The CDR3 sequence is CASSLMGQGAKETQYF. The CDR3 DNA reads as TGTGCCAGCAGCTTAATGGGACAGGGGGCAAAAGAGACCCAGTACTTC.

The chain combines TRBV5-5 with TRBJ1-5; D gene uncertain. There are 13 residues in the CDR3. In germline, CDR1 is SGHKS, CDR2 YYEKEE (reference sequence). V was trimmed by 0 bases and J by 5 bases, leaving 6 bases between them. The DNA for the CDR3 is TGTGCCAGCAGCTTGGAACAGCATCAGCCCCAGCATTTT. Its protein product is CASSLEQHQPQHF. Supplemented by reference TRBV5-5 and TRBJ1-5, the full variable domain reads DAGVTQSPTHLIKTRGQQVTLRCSPISGHKSVSWYQQVLGQGPQFIFQYYEKEERGRGNFPDRFSARQFPNYSSELNVNALLLGDSALYLCASSLEQHQPQHFGDGTRLSIL.

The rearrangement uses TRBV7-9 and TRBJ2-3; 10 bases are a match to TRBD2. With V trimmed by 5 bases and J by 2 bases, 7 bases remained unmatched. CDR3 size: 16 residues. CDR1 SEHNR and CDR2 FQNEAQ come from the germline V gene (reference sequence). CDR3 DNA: TGTGCCAGCAGCCCACTAGCGGGACAAATCACAGATACGCAGTATTTT. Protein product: CASSPLAGQITDTQYF.

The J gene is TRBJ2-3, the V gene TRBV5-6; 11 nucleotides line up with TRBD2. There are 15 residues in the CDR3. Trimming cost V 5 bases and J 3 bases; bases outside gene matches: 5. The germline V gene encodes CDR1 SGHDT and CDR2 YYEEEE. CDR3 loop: CASSGLAGGTDTQYF. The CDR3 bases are TGTGCCAGCAGTGGGCTAGCGGGGGGTACAGATACGCAGTATTTT.

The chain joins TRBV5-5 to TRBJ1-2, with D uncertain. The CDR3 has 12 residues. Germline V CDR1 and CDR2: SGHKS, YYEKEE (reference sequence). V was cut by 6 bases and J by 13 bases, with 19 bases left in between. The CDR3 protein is CASTGEGIVCTF. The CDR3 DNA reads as TGTGCCAGCACCGGCGAGGGAATTGTGTGCACCTTC. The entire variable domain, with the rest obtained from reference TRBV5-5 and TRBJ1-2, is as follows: DAGVTQSPTHLIKTRGQQVTLRCSPISGHKSVSWYQQVLGQGPQFIFQYYEKEERGRGNFPDRFSARQFPNYSSELNVNALLLGDSALYLCASTGEGIVCTFGSGTRLTVV.

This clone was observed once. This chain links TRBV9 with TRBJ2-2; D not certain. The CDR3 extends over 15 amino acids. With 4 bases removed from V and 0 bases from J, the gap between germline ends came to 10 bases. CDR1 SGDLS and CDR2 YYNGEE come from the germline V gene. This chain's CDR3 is CASSSRLSNTGELFF. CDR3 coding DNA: TGTGCCAGCAGCTCCAGGTTGTCGAACACCGGGGAGCTGTTTTTT.

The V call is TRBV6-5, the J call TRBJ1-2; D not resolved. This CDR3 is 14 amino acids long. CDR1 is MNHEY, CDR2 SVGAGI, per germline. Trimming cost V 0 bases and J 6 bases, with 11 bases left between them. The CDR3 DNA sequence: TGTGCCAGCAGTTACTCGGGCCCCCCCGATGGCTACACCTTC. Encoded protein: CASSYSGPPDGYTF.

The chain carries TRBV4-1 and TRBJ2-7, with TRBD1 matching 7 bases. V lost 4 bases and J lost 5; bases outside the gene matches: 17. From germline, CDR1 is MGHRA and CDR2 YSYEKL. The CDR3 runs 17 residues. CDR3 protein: CASSLATLGQVSDEQYF. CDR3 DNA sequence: TGCGCCAGCAGCCTAGCAACTCTTGGACAGGTTAGCGACGAGCAGTACTTC.